What follows are 9 T cell receptor beta chains derived from one specimen sequenced in a study of spatial heterogeneity in lung cancer. Time point in this sample: blood at routine non-recurrence follow-up after resection. Material for sequencing was whole RNA from tumor, nontumor lung or frozen PBMC, left unsorted. One entry per CDR3 protein, called by TCRdb with MiXCR from the 5' RACE reads. The profile shows around 110,000 distinct CDR3 sequences, 12% of them singletons. Sequenced here: PBMCs, sampled at follow-up. The receptors were gathered from a male donor with early-stage non-small cell lung cancer.

CDR3 loop: CAWSVGSGTTDTQYF. CDR3 in DNA: TGTGCCTGGAGTGTAGGAAGCGGAACCACAGATACGCAGTATTTT. The chain combines TRBV30 with TRBJ2-3, with D possibly TRBD2 on 5 matching bases. CDR1 and CDR2 from the germline V gene are GTSNPN and SVGIG (reference sequence). Trimming left V 0 bases short and J 2 bases short, with 12 bases between. This CDR3 is 15 amino acids long.

This clonotype was seen repeatedly, ten times or more. In nucleotides, the CDR3 is TGCAGCGTTATTTGGTTCTCGGGACAGAAATACGAGCAGTACTTC. Translated: CSVIWFSGQKYEQYF. V gene TRBV29-1 combines with J gene TRBJ2-7; 7 positions match TRBD1. V was clipped by 5 bases and J by 4 bases; unmatched bases: 14. Germline CDR1 and CDR2: SQVTM and ANQGSEA. This CDR3 comprises 15 residues.

The rearrangement joins TRBV10-3 to TRBJ2-3, with D perhaps assigned TRBD1 or TRBD2 (5 bases each). Trimming removed 7 bases at V and 2 bases at J, with 13 bases between. The CDR3 loop spans 14 amino acids. Germline V CDR1 and CDR2: ENHRY, SYGVKD. The CDR3 region is CAINSGTVTDTQYF. CDR3 in DNA: TGTGCCATCAATTCCGGGACCGTCACAGATACGCAGTATTTT.

CDR3: CASSVGGTLEETQYF. The DNA of the CDR3 is TGTGCCAGCAGCGTAGGGGGTACCCTGGAGGAGACCCAGTACTTC. This chain joins TRBV9 and TRBJ2-5; no definite D call. There are 15 residues in the CDR3. With 0 bases removed from V and 5 bases from J, the gap between germline ends came to 14 bases. Looked up from germline, CDR1 is SGDLS and CDR2 is YYNGEE.

A few counts support this clonotype. This rearrangement joins TRBV28 to TRBJ2-7; 8 nucleotides match TRBD1. This CDR3 has 14 residues. J was trimmed by 3 bases and V by 5 bases; bases with no gene match: 6. The V gene's germline CDR1 is MDHEN and CDR2 SYDVKM. The CDR3 is CASSPTGGVYEQYF. The CDR3 region has the DNA TGTGCCAGCAGTCCAACAGGGGGTGTCTACGAGCAGTACTTC.

This clonotype has a handful of counts. This chain connects TRBV20-1 to TRBJ2-7; no reliable D call. Per germline, CDR1 DFQATT and CDR2 SNEGSKA (reference sequence). CDR3 size: 15 residues. Trimming cost V 2 bases and J 5 bases, with 19 bases left between them. The CDR3 DNA is TGCAGTGCTAGATTGTTCGGCAGGTCTGACGACGAGCAGTACTTC. Protein: CSARLFGRSDDEQYF.

A few counts support this clonotype. The V gene is TRBV20-1, the J gene TRBJ2-2; 10 bases align to TRBD2. Germline CDR1 DFQATT, CDR2 SNEGSKA (reference sequence). Trimming cost V 6 bases and J 7 bases; bases outside gene matches: 8. The CDR3 contains 14 residues. In DNA form, the CDR3 reads TGCAGTGCGGCACTAGCGGGGCCTGGCGGGGAGCTGTTTTTT. Translating it yields CSAALAGPGGELFF.

Concerning this clonotype: One end of the junction is discordant with germline, which a read error may explain. The J gene is TRBJ1-1, the V gene TRBV10-3; D is unresolved. The CDR3 has 14 amino acids. The germline V gene encodes CDR1 ENHRY and CDR2 SYGVKD. As DNA, the CDR3 is TGTACCATCAAACAAGAACCCTCGAACACTGAAGCTTTCTTT. Translation gives CTIKQEPSNTEAFF.

This clonotype was seen only a few times. CDR3 DNA sequence: TGCAGTGCTACGCTAGCGGGGGGCACAGATACGCAGTATTTT. Residues: CSATLAGGTDTQYF. This chain uses TRBV20-1 with TRBJ2-3, with 10 bases aligning to TRBD2. The germline V gene has CDR1 DFQATT and CDR2 SNEGSKA (reference sequence). Unmatched junction bases numbered 2, after V lost 4 bases and J lost 1 base. This CDR3 spans 14 amino acids.